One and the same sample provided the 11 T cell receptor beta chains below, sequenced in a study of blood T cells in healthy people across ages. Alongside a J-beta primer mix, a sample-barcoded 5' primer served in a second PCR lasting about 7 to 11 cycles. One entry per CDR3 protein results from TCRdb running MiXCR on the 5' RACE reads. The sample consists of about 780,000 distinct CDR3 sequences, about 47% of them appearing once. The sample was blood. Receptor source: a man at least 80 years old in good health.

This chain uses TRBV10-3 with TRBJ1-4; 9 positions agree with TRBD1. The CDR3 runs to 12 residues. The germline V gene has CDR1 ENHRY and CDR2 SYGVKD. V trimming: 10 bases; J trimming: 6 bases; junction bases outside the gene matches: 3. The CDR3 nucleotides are TGTGCCACGGGGGACAGGGATGAAAAACTGTTTTTT. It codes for CATGDRDEKLFF.

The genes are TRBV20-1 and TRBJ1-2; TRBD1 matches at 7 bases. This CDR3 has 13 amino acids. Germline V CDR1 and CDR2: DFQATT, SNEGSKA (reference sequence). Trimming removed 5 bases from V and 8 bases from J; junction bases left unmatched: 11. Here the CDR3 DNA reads TGCAGTGCTGCAGACAGGGCCAGTCAGGGCTACACCTTC. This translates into CSAADRASQGYTF.

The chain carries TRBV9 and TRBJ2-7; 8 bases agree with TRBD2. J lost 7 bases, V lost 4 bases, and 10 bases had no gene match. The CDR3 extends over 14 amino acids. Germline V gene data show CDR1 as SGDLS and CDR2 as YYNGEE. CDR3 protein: CASSSREGYNEQYF. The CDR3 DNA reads TGTGCCAGCAGCTCCCGGGAGGGTTACAATGAGCAGTACTTC.

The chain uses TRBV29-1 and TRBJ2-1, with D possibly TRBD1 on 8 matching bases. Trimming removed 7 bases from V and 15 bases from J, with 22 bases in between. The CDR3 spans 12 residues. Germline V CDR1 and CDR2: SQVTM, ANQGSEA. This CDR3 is CSDKTGGETRFF. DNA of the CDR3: TGCAGCGATAAAACAGGGGGGGAGACCCGGTTCTTC.

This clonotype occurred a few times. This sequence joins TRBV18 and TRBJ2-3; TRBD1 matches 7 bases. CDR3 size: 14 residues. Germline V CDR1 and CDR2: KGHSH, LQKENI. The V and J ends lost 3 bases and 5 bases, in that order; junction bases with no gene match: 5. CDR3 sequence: CASSPTGAKDTQYF. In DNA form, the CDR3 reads TGTGCCAGCTCACCTACAGGGGCAAAAGATACGCAGTATTTT. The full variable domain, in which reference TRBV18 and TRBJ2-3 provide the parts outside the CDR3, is NAGVMQNPRHLVRRRGQEARLRCSPMKGHSHVYWYRQLPEEGLKFMVYLQKENIIDESGMPKERFSAEFPKEGPSILRIQQVVRGDSAAYFCASSPTGAKDTQYFGPGTRLTVL.

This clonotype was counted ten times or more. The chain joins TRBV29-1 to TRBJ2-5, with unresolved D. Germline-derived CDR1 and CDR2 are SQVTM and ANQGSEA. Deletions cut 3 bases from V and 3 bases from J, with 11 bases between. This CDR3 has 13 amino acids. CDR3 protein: CSVDFGAEETQYF. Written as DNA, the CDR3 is TGCAGCGTTGATTTCGGCGCCGAAGAGACCCAGTACTTC.

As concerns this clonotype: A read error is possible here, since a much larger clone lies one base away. Written as DNA, the CDR3 is TGTGCCAGCAGTTTGATAGGGAACCAAGAGACCCAGTACTTC. Its protein product is CASSLIGNQETQYF. This chain joins TRBV28 and TRBJ2-5; the D is unclear. Germline V gene sequence: CDR1 MDHEN, CDR2 SYDVKM. The CDR3 runs 14 residues. Trimming stripped 3 bases from V and 0 bases from J, with 8 bases between.

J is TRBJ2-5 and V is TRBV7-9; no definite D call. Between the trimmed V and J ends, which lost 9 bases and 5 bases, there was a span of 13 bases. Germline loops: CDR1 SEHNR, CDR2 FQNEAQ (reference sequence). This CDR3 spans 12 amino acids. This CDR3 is CASATDSETQYF. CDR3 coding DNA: TGTGCCAGTGCGACTGATAGCGAGACCCAGTACTTC.

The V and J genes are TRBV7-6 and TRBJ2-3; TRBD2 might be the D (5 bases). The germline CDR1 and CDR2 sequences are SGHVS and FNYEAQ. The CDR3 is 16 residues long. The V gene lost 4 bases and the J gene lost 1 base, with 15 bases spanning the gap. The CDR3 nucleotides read TGTGCCAGCAGCTCCCTGGCAGCCGGGGGCACAGATACGCAGTATTTT. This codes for CASSSLAAGGTDTQYF.

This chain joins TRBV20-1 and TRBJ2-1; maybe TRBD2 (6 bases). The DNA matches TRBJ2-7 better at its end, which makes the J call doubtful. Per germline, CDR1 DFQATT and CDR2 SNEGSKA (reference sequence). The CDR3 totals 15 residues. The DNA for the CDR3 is TGCAGTGCTTTACGGGGAGGATTCTCCTACAATGAGCAGTACTTC. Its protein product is CSALRGGFSYNEQYF.

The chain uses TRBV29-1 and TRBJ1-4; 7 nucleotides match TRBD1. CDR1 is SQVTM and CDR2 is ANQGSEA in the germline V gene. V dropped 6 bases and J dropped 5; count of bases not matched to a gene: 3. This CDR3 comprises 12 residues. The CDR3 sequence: CSVQGQNEKLFF. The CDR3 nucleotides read TGCAGCGTCCAGGGACAGAATGAAAAACTGTTTTTT.